What follows are 15 T cell receptor beta chains derived from one specimen sequenced in a study of graft-versus-host responses after intestinal transplantation. The protocol was immunoSEQ multiplex PCR, while the TCRdb copy is restricted to in-frame clones and leaves out a portion. The repertoire holds 80,000 to 95,000 clones, with 90% to 95% as singletons. No cognate antigen is known for these TCRs. The sample here was unstimulated CD8+ T cells sorted from spleen or lymph node cells, taken before intestinal transplant. These receptors were collected from a human donor who received an intestinal transplant.

The chain carries TRBV13 and TRBJ2-3; the D gene could be TRBD1 or TRBD2 (6 bases each). Per germline, CDR1 PRHDT and CDR2 FYEKMQ (reference sequence). The CDR3 sequence is 14 residues long. V was clipped by 10 bases and J by 5 bases, with 19 bases between them. CDR3: CATSGWGREDTQYF. CDR3 nucleotide sequence: TGTGCCACATCCGGTTGGGGGCGGGAAGATACGCAGTATTTT.

The V and J genes are TRBV7-6 and TRBJ2-1; D is ambiguous. The V gene lost 1 base and the J gene lost 5 bases, with 9 bases spanning the gap. CDR3 length: 14 amino acids. Germline V CDR1 and CDR2: SGHVS, FNYEAQ. This CDR3 reads CASSLEWHHNEQFF. The CDR3 DNA sequence: TGTGCCAGCAGCTTAGAGTGGCACCACAATGAGCAGTTCTTC.

This chain joins TRBV12-5 and TRBJ1-1, with 7 nucleotides matching TRBD1. The CDR3 has 16 amino acids. Germline CDR1 and CDR2: LGHNT and FRNRAP. V dropped 4 bases and J dropped 3; count of bases not matched to a gene: 11. The CDR3 sequence is CASGSLDREFYTEAFF. In DNA, the CDR3 is TGTGCTAGTGGTTCTCTCGACAGGGAGTTTTACACTGAAGCTTTCTTT. The full variable domain, rest sourced from reference TRBV12-5 and TRBJ1-1, is DARVTQTPRHKVTEMGQEVTMRCQPILGHNTVFWYRQTMMQGLELLAYFRNRAPLDDSGMPKDRFSAEMPDATLATLKIQPSEPRDSAVYFCASGSLDREFYTEAFFGQGTRLTVV.

The rearrangement joins TRBV6-1 to TRBJ1-2; D is uncertain. Germline-derived CDR1 and CDR2 are MNHNS and SASEGT. This CDR3 has 19 amino acids. The germline V and J ends were trimmed by 3 bases and 5 bases, with 28 bases remaining between them. The DNA for the CDR3 is TGTGCCAGCAGTGATCTCGTCCTCGCATCAACCAAGATTACGTATGGCTACACCTTC. The encoded protein is CASSDLVLASTKITYGYTF.

The chain uses TRBV7-9 and TRBJ2-3; 8 nucleotides agree with TRBD2. There are 17 residues in the CDR3. Germline V gives CDR1 SEHNR, CDR2 FQNEAQ (reference sequence). V shed 5 bases, J shed 2 bases, and the junction held 12 bases outside the gene matches. Written as DNA, the CDR3 is TGTGCCAGCAGCCCCCTTTATGCGGGGGGTCACACAGATACGCAGTATTTT. Translating gives CASSPLYAGGHTDTQYF. The entire variable domain, with the rest obtained from reference TRBV7-9 and TRBJ2-3, is as follows: DTGVSQNPRHKITKRGQNVTFRCDPISEHNRLYWYRQTLGQGPEFLTYFQNEAQLEKSRLLSDRFSAERPKGSFSTLEIQRTEQGDSAMYLCASSPLYAGGHTDTQYFGPGTRLTVL.

This clone was detected a few times. The chain carries TRBV6-6 and TRBJ2-1; 10 bases align to TRBD2. CDR3 size: 15 residues. Germline CDR1 is MNHNY and CDR2 is SVGAGI (reference sequence). The trim removed 2 bases at V and 9 bases at J, leaving 7 bases unmatched. DNA of the CDR3: TGTGCCAGCAGTTACGGGCTAGCGGGAGCCGCTGAGCAGTTCTTC. Protein: CASSYGLAGAAEQFF.

Note on this clone: The same CDR3 can be traced to other DNA sequences in this sample. CDR3 bases: TGTGCCAGCAGTCGAAAGTCGGGGTCCACAGATACGCAGTATTTT. Translation: CASSRKSGSTDTQYF. V gene TRBV25-1 combines with J gene TRBJ2-3, with D possibly matching TRBD2 (5 bases). CDR1 and CDR2 from the germline V gene are MGHDK and SYGVNS. V gave up 5 bases and J gave up 2 bases, with 14 bases separating them. CDR3 length: 15 amino acids. The full variable domain, in which reference TRBV25-1 and TRBJ2-3 provide the parts outside the CDR3, is EADIYQTPRYLVIGTGKKITLECSQTMGHDKMYWYQQDPGMELHLIHYSYGVNSTEKGDLSSESTVSRIRTEHFPLTLESARPSHTSQYLCASSRKSGSTDTQYFGPGTRLTVL.

The chain links TRBV7-9 to TRBJ1-2; D not resolved. The germline V gene has CDR1 SEHNR and CDR2 FQNEAQ (reference sequence). Trimming left V 2 bases short and J 6 bases short, with 13 bases between. This CDR3 has 14 amino acids. This CDR3 reads CASSLSWRRDGYTF. CDR3 in DNA: TGTGCCAGCAGCTTATCTTGGAGAAGGGATGGCTACACCTTC.

The gene calls are TRBV27 and TRBJ2-2; D gene uncertain. The germline CDR1 and CDR2 sequences are MNHEY and SMNVEV (reference sequence). V shed 5 bases and J shed 4 bases, with 2 bases lying between them. The CDR3 has 11 amino acids. The CDR3, as DNA: TGTGCCAGCAGTGCCACCGGGGAGCTGTTTTTT. Translation gives CASSATGELFF.

V gene TRBV5-4 combines with J gene TRBJ2-1; a weak D match, TRBD1 (6 bases). V was shortened by 1 base and J by 8 bases, with 16 bases between the two germline ends. This CDR3 has 15 residues. CDR1 is SGHNT, CDR2 YYREEE, per germline (reference sequence). The CDR3 reads CASSLMGTKGDEQFF. The CDR3 DNA follows: TGTGCCAGCAGCTTGATGGGGACAAAAGGGGATGAGCAGTTCTTC. The variable domain in full, with the rest retrieved from reference TRBV5-4 and TRBJ2-1, is ETGVTQSPTHLIKTRGQQVTLRCSSQSGHNTVSWYQQALGQGPQFIFQYYREEENGRGNFPPRFSGLQFPNYSSELNVNALELDDSALYLCASSLMGTKGDEQFFGPGTRLTVL.

For the CDR3, the DNA is TGTGCCAGCAGTTTGATGATGGACAGGGACTATGGCTACACCTTC. Protein sequence: CASSLMMDRDYGYTF. The J gene is TRBJ1-2, the V gene TRBV28; 8 nucleotides match TRBD1. V trimming: 3 bases; J trimming: 3 bases; junction bases outside the gene matches: 6. Per germline, CDR1 MDHEN and CDR2 SYDVKM. CDR3 length: 15 residues.

This clone was recorded once. The rearrangement uses TRBV6-5 and TRBJ2-1; TRBD2 matches at 12 bases. Germline V gene lookup returns CDR1 MNHEY and CDR2 SVGAGI. This CDR3 has 15 amino acids. V trimming: 5 bases; J trimming: 5 bases; junction bases outside the gene matches: 4. CDR3 region: CASSAGLAGNNEQFF. DNA for the CDR3: TGTGCCAGCAGTGCAGGACTAGCGGGAAACAATGAGCAGTTCTTC.

The chain uses TRBV4-3 and TRBJ2-7; D unresolved. Per the germline V gene, CDR1 is LGHNA and CDR2 is YSLEER. CDR3 length equals 14 residues. Trimming left V 0 bases short and J 0 bases short, with 6 bases between. CDR3 loop: CASSQEPASYEQYF. The CDR3 bases are TGCGCCAGCAGCCAAGAGCCGGCCTCCTACGAGCAGTACTTC.

The chain recombines TRBV13 with TRBJ2-2, with D tentatively TRBD1 (6 bases). This CDR3 contains 15 residues. With 7 bases removed from V and 3 bases from J, the gap between germline ends came to 15 bases. Germline V gene lookup returns CDR1 PRHDT and CDR2 FYEKMQ (reference sequence). The CDR3 reads CASIRTGHYTGELFF. The CDR3 region has the DNA TGTGCCAGCATAAGAACGGGACACTACACCGGGGAGCTGTTTTTT. Full variable domain (missing parts from reference TRBV13 and TRBJ2-2): AAGVIQSPRHLIKEKRETATLKCYPIPRHDTVYWYQQGPGQDPQFLISFYEKMQSDKGSIPDRFSAQQFSDYHSELNMSSLELGDSALYFCASIRTGHYTGELFFGEGSRLTVL.

The CDR3 spells CASIAGNGVEQFF. The CDR3 DNA reads TGCGCCAGCATAGCGGGGAACGGAGTTGAGCAGTTCTTC. V and J are TRBV10-2 and TRBJ2-1, with 8 bases aligning to TRBD2. With V trimmed by 7 bases and J by 9 bases, 8 bases remained unmatched. CDR1 is WSHSY, CDR2 SAAADI, per germline. CDR3 length equals 13 residues.